The rows below give T cell receptor beta chains drawn from one sample of a study of patients and donors after allogeneic stem cell transplantation. TCRdb analysed the RT-PCR reads with MiXCR anew, one entry per CDR3 protein. The table shows about 110,000 distinct CDR3 sequences, with approximately 40% occurring only once. Sequencing was carried out using blood, either unsorted or a sorted T cell fraction (not recorded which). These receptors were obtained from a human donor who was either an allogeneic HSCT recipient or a stem cell or donor lymphocyte infusion donor (not recorded which). It is not recorded whose cells these are; they may come from a transplant donor. CDR3s include the opening cysteine and the closing phenylalanine or tryptophan. The order of the fields is clone size, D gene, J gene, V gene, CDR3 protein, CDR3 DNA. A D gene is named only where the DNA matches it firmly. Size is omitted from some rows. Given values are once, few, many or a class for expanded clones.

NA	NA	TRBJ1-3	TRBV11-3	CASSSGFRGDTIYF	TGTGCCAGCAGCTCGGGCTTTCGAGGGGACACCATATATTTT
NA	NA	TRBJ2-1	TRBV24-1	CATSRGVSYNEQFF	TGTGCCACCAGTCGAGGGGTTTCCTACAATGAGCAGTTCTTC
NA	TRBD1	TRBJ2-5	TRBV11-1	CASSWGQYLQETQYF	TGTGCCAGCAGCTGGGGACAGTACCTCCAAGAGACCCAGTACTTC
few	NA	TRBJ2-3	TRBV4-2	CASSQDLGGGSTDTQYF	TGTGCCAGCAGCCAAGATTTAGGCGGCGGGAGCACAGATACGCAGTATTTT
NA	NA	TRBJ1-1	TRBV7-9	CASSLAGRKEADTEAFF	TGTGCCAGCAGCTTAGCTGGGAGAAAGGAGGCGGACACTGAAGCTTTCTTT
NA	NA	TRBJ1-5	TRBV3-1	CASSQRGAKPQHF	TGTGCCAGCAGCCAAAGGGGGGCTAAGCCCCAGCATTTT
few	NA	TRBJ2-7	TRBV15	CATSRVQGKTYEQYF	TGTGCCACCAGCAGAGTCCAGGGGAAGACCTACGAGCAGTACTTC
NA	NA	TRBJ1-1	TRBV11-2	CAGSPTPDRNTEAFF	TGTGCCGGCAGCCCAACCCCGGACAGGAACACTGAAGCTTTCTTT
NA	TRBD2	TRBJ2-3	TRBV20-1	CSAVSRGADTQYF	TGCAGTGCTGTATCTCGGGGGGCAGATACGCAGTATTTT
few	NA	TRBJ1-3	TRBV7-2	CASSLGRPSSGNTIYF	TGTGCCAGCAGCTTAGGACGGCCGAGCTCTGGAAACACCATATATTTT
NA	NA	TRBJ2-1	TRBV5-1	CASSARSSYNEQFF	TGCGCCAGCAGCGCTCGGAGCTCCTACAATGAGCAGTTCTTC
many	NA	TRBJ2-5	TRBV12-3/TRBV12-4	CASSFEETQYF	TGTGCCAGCAGCTTTGAGGAGACCCAGTACTTC
NA	NA	TRBJ2-2	TRBV12-3/TRBV12-4	CASSLALLAGSYSPGELFF	TGTGCCAGCAGTTTAGCGCTACTAGCCGGGAGTTATAGTCCCGGGGAGCTGTTTTTT
few	TRBD1	TRBJ2-1	TRBV4-2	CASSQRDRGLNEQFF	TGTGCCAGCAGCCAACGGGACAGGGGGCTTAATGAGCAGTTCTTC
NA	NA	TRBJ1-6	TRBV20-1	CSARDKGGSPLHF	TGCAGTGCTAGAGATAAAGGGGGTTCACCCCTCCACTTT
NA	NA	TRBJ1-6	TRBV7-2	CASSLVRGSYNSPLHF	TGTGCCAGCAGCTTAGTGAGGGGCTCCTATAATTCACCCCTCCACTTT
NA	NA	TRBJ1-5	TRBV7-2	CASSLGYNQPQHF	TGTGCCAGCAGCTTAGGATACAATCAGCCCCAGCATTTT
NA	NA	TRBJ1-5	TRBV20-1	CSAQRGGGEGNQPQHF	TGCAGTGCCCAAAGGGGTGGGGGCGAGGGCAATCAGCCCCAGCATTTT
NA	TRBD1	TRBJ1-1	TRBV11-3	CASKHRGRAEAFF	TGTGCCAGCAAACACAGGGGGCGCGCTGAAGCTTTCTTT
NA	NA	TRBJ1-2	TRBV4-3	CASSQDWGAGGYTF	TGCGCCAGCAGCCAAGATTGGGGGGCAGGTGGCTACACCTTC
NA	TRBD1	TRBJ1-1	TRBV20-1	CSATPTGEKPKTEAFF	TGCAGTGCTACGCCGACAGGGGAAAAACCAAAGACTGAAGCTTTCTTT
NA	TRBD1	TRBJ2-7	TRBV7-7	CASSPGGWDEQYF	TGTGCCAGCAGCCCAGGGGGCTGGGACGAGCAGTACTTC
NA	NA	TRBJ2-5	TRBV6-6	CASSSLQGRPQYF	TGTGCCAGCAGTTCCCTTCAGGGGAGGCCCCAGTACTTC
many	NA	TRBJ1-1	TRBV6-6	CASSRTVNTEAFF	TGTGCCAGCAGCCGGACAGTCAACACTGAAGCTTTCTTT
few	NA	TRBJ1-1	TRBV4-2	CASSQDRWTESTEAFF	TGTGCCAGCAGCCAAGATCGGTGGACAGAGAGCACTGAAGCTTTCTTT
large	NA	TRBJ2-1	TRBV4-3	CASSDTYNEQFF	TGCGCCAGCAGCGACACCTACAATGAGCAGTTCTTC
NA	NA	TRBJ2-1	TRBV11-2	CASSLPTGRAEQFF	TGTGCCAGCAGCTTACCCACGGGTAGGGCTGAGCAGTTCTTC
NA	NA	TRBJ2-1	TRBV4-3	CASSPGTLPSYNEQFF	TGCGCCAGCAGCCCGGGGACTCTACCTTCCTACAATGAGCAGTTCTTC
few	NA	TRBJ2-7	TRBV12-3/TRBV12-4	CASSLGLAYEQYF	TGTGCCAGCAGTTTAGGACTAGCCTACGAGCAGTACTTC
NA	TRBD2	TRBJ2-3	TRBV20-1	CSGVSSGRETDTQYF	TGCAGTGGAGTGTCTAGCGGGAGGGAAACAGATACGCAGTATTTT
few	NA	TRBJ2-2	TRBV6-2/TRBV6-3	CASSYEARSPGPGELFF	TGTGCCAGCAGTTACGAGGCTAGATCCCCAGGACCCGGGGAGCTGTTTTTT
few	NA	TRBJ1-6	TRBV6-5	CASRDRSSSYNSPLHF	TGTGCCAGCAGGGACCGTTCGAGCTCCTATAATTCACCCCTCCACTTT
NA	NA	TRBJ2-3	TRBV5-1	CASSLEYHSTDTQYF	TGCGCCAGCAGCTTGGAGTATCATAGCACAGATACGCAGTATTTT
NA	NA	TRBJ2-1	TRBV2	CASSVTHEQFF	TGTGCCAGCAGTGTAACCCATGAGCAGTTCTTC
NA	NA	TRBJ1-2	TRBV6-2/TRBV6-3	CASSYSGHSYGYTF	TGTGCCAGCAGTTACTCTGGACACTCCTATGGCTACACCTTC
NA	NA	TRBJ1-2	TRBV27	CASSSDSSIGYTF	TGTGCCAGCAGTTCGGACAGCTCGATTGGCTACACCTTC
few	TRBD1	TRBJ1-1	TRBV7-2	CASSLGTGGVGTEAFF	TGTGCCAGCAGCTTAGGGACAGGGGGCGTGGGCACTGAAGCTTTCTTT
NA	TRBD2	TRBJ2-7	TRBV29-1	CSVARTSGTYEQYF	TGCAGCGTTGCCCGGACTAGCGGAACCTACGAGCAGTACTTC
NA	NA	TRBJ2-7	TRBV20-1	CSASAGTEAYEQYF	TGCAGTGCTAGCGCCGGGACGGAAGCTTACGAGCAGTACTTC
NA	NA	TRBJ1-2	TRBV4-3	CASSQEVGGAVSYTF	TGCGCCAGCAGCCAAGAAGTCGGCGGCGCGGTGAGCTACACCTTC
NA	NA	TRBJ2-7	TRBV29-1	CSVEKPYEQYF	TGCAGCGTTGAAAAACCCTACGAGCAGTACTTC
NA	NA	TRBJ2-3	TRBV11-2	CASSLVARERQYF	TGTGCCAGCAGCTTAGTTGCCCGGGAACGGCAGTATTTT
NA	NA	TRBJ2-1	TRBV27	CASGRGSSYNEQFF	TGTGCCAGCGGCCGCGGTTCCTCCTACAATGAGCAGTTCTTC
NA	NA	TRBJ2-5	TRBV5-1	CASSLASTEETQYF	TGCGCCAGCAGCTTGGCCAGTACTGAAGAGACCCAGTACTTC
few	NA	TRBJ1-5	TRBV6-6	CASSSAGGNQPQHF	TGTGCCAGCAGTTCGGCAGGGGGCAATCAGCCCCAGCATTTT
few	NA	TRBJ2-4	TRBV20-1	CSAEGYTLAKNIQYF	TGCAGTGCGGAGGGGTACACGCTAGCCAAAAACATTCAGTACTTC
NA	NA	TRBJ2-5	TRBV9	CASSVGRKDQETQYF	TGTGCCAGCAGCGTAGGGCGGAAGGACCAAGAGACCCAGTACTTC
few	NA	TRBJ2-3	TRBV24-1	CATSDLYPVSTDTQYF	TGTGCCACCAGTGATTTGTATCCCGTGAGCACAGATACGCAGTATTTT
NA	NA	TRBJ2-3	TRBV28	CASSLYAGPDTQYF	TGTGCCAGCAGTTTATACGCGGGCCCAGATACGCAGTATTTT
NA	TRBD2	TRBJ2-3	TRBV7-2	CASSLTLAGGTDTQYF	TGTGCCAGCAGCTTAACACTAGCGGGAGGCACAGATACGCAGTATTTT
NA	NA	TRBJ2-3	TRBV29-1	CSVGHIGADTQYF	TGCAGCGTCGGACATATCGGCGCAGATACGCAGTATTTT
NA	TRBD2	TRBJ2-7	TRBV9	CASSIAGESREQYF	TGTGCCAGCAGCATAGCGGGAGAAAGTAGGGAGCAGTACTTC